Listed below are T cell receptor beta chains from one sample, sequenced in a study of control samples from healthy donors and cancer patients. Profiled with immunoSEQ multiplex PCR; TCRdb holds only in-frame clones, not every one. The data hold tens of thousands of clones, with roughly 90% observed a single time. Source material: blood. Receptor source: a woman between 50 and 59 years old in good health. Each CDR3 is given with its conserved first and last residue. The order of the fields is clone size, V gene, D gene, CDR3 length, J gene, CDR3 protein, CDR3 DNA. D genes are given only for firm matches. Not every row has a clone size; where given, it reads once, few, many or a size class.

NA	TRBV24-1	NA	15	TRBJ2-2	CATSDPTGNTGELFF	TGTGCCACCAGTGATCCGACAGGGAACACCGGGGAGCTGTTTTTT
NA	TRBV5-1	NA	15	TRBJ1-1	CASSPNTGSGTEAFF	TGCGCCAGCAGCCCTAATACAGGGAGTGGGACTGAAGCTTTCTTT
NA	TRBV5-1	NA	14	TRBJ1-1	CASSWGPQNTEAFF	TGCGCCAGCAGCTGGGGACCGCAGAACACTGAAGCTTTCTTT
NA	TRBV30	NA	17	TRBJ1-6	CAWSVPQIRATNSPLHF	TGTGCCTGGAGTGTACCCCAGATCAGGGCGACCAATTCACCCCTCCACTTT
NA	TRBV6-6	TRBD1	15	TRBJ2-1	CASREPGQGASEQFF	TGTGCCAGCAGGGAACCGGGACAGGGGGCTTCTGAGCAGTTCTTC
NA	TRBV19	NA	13	TRBJ2-4	CASRRGATDIQYF	TGTGCCAGTAGAAGGGGGGCTACGGACATTCAGTACTTC
NA	TRBV3-1/TRBV3-2	NA	12	TRBJ1-3	CASSQGANTIYF	TGTGCCAGCAGCCAAGGAGCGAACACCATATATTTT
NA	TRBV11-2	NA	16	TRBJ1-3	CASSRVRQNSGNTIYF	TGTGCCAGCAGCCGAGTACGGCAAAACTCTGGAAACACCATATATTTT
NA	TRBV27	NA	12	TRBJ2-1	CASSPIGRKQFF	TGTGCCAGCAGTCCCATAGGACGAAAGCAGTTCTTC
NA	TRBV5-1	NA	13	TRBJ1-2	CATAVSVNYGYTF	TGCGCCACCGCGGTCTCGGTTAACTATGGCTACACCTTC
NA	TRBV19	NA	13	TRBJ1-5	CASDDRRYQPQHF	TGTGCCAGTGATGACAGGCGGTACCAGCCCCAGCATTTT
NA	TRBV6-6	TRBD1	13	TRBJ1-1	CASSLTGGTEAFF	TGTGCCAGCAGCTTGACAGGGGGCACTGAAGCTTTCTTT
NA	TRBV28	NA	15	TRBJ1-5	CASSFRGGSNQPQHF	TGTGCCAGCAGTTTTCGCGGGGGCAGCAATCAGCCCCAGCATTTT
NA	TRBV7-9	NA	13	TRBJ1-5	CASSLNLDQPQHF	TGTGCCAGCAGCTTAAACCTTGATCAGCCCCAGCATTTT
NA	TRBV28	TRBD2	15	TRBJ2-1	CATNPGTSGYNEQFF	TGTGCCACCAACCCCGGGACTAGCGGCTACAATGAGCAGTTCTTC
NA	TRBV6-5	NA	15	TRBJ2-6	CASSGQYSGANVLTF	TGTGCCAGCAGCGGACAGTACTCTGGGGCCAACGTCCTGACTTTC
NA	TRBV7-2	NA	13	TRBJ1-1	CASSLMFGGRAFF	TGTGCCAGCAGCTTAATGTTTGGGGGGAGGGCTTTCTTT
once	TRBV7-2	NA	17	TRBJ2-6	CASSQQPPYSGANVLTF	TGTGCCAGCAGCCAACAACCCCCGTACTCTGGGGCCAACGTCCTGACTTTC
NA	TRBV12-5	TRBD1	17	TRBJ1-1	CASGLVSPTGLNTEAFF	TGTGCTAGTGGTTTGGTTTCCCCGACAGGGTTGAACACTGAAGCTTTCTTT
NA	TRBV4-1	NA	16	TRBJ1-4	CASSQVLGNQNEKLFF	TGCGCCAGCAGCCAAGTGTTAGGGAACCAAAATGAAAAACTGTTTTTT
NA	TRBV6-5	NA	14	TRBJ1-3	CASRDRPSGNTIYF	TGTGCCAGCAGGGATAGGCCCTCTGGAAACACCATATATTTT
few	TRBV5-8	NA	15	TRBJ2-3	CASSILQGMADTQYF	TGTGCCAGCAGCATCTTACAAGGGATGGCAGATACGCAGTATTTT
NA	TRBV29-1	NA	14	TRBJ1-2	CSVEDYGADYGYTF	TGCAGCGTTGAGGATTACGGGGCTGACTATGGCTACACCTTC
NA	TRBV10-3	NA	17	TRBJ2-6	CAISQKEGKAGANVLTF	TGTGCCATCAGTCAGAAAGAGGGGAAGGCTGGGGCCAACGTCCTGACTTTC